This record covers a single TCR beta chain. What it binds is not known. Produced via immunoSEQ multiplex PCR; TCRdb's table is partial and in-frame only. The table shows some 80,000 clones, with 87% occurring only once. Germline V gene data show CDR1 as MNHEY and CDR2 as SMNVEV (reference sequence). The V and J ends lost 2 bases and 3 bases, in that order; junction bases with no gene match: 1. The CDR3 has 13 residues. Autoimmune disease history or systemic immunosuppression was exclusionary. This sample is drawn from a study of OX40 agonist ivuxolimab in advanced cancers. Study-wide results and caveats: Clones of CD4+ and CD8+ blood T cells grew by week 6 at doses of 0.1 to 3.0 mg/kg.

The material sequenced was CD4+ or CD8+ T cells sorted from blood, taken in a trial of the OX40 agonist ivuxolimab. The rearrangement uses TRBV27 and TRBJ2-7; TRBD1 agrees at 7 bases. The TCR sequence derives from an adult with an advanced solid tumor such as melanoma, head and neck, liver or kidney cancer. CDR3 DNA: TGTGCCAGCAGTTTACGACAGGGCTACGAGCAGTACTTC. As protein: CASSLRQGYEQYF.